Shown below are 28 T cell receptor beta chains from a single sample sequenced in a study of cytomegalovirus exposure and HLA in healthy donors. PCR primers comprised 60 Vbeta and 13 Jbeta primers. This table comes from immunoSEQ multiplex PCR, and its TCRdb copy is limited to in-frame clones, with some not included. The sample has about 150,000 clones; 82% are singletons. Sequencing was carried out using PBMCs. The receptor set was obtained from a woman aged 45-60 years in good health and CMV-seropositive.

This clone was seen just once. The chain joins TRBV5-4 to TRBJ1-1; a possible D gene is TRBD1 (5 bases). Germline-derived CDR1 and CDR2 are SGHNT and YYREEE (reference sequence). V gave up 4 bases and J gave up 0 bases, with 13 bases separating them. The CDR3 consists of 15 residues. The CDR3 DNA reads TGTGCCAGCAGCGCTTCGACAGCCTTGAACACTGAAGCTTTCTTT. This sequence encodes CASSASTALNTEAFF.

The table lists this clone with a few counts. V is TRBV11-2 and J is TRBJ1-2, with a weak D call TRBD1 (6 bases). This CDR3 has 15 amino acids. Germline-derived CDR1 and CDR2 are SGHAT and FQNNGV. Trimming removed 1 base from V and 7 bases from J, with 16 bases in between. CDR3 region: CASSLAAGARVGYTF. The CDR3 DNA sequence: TGTGCCAGCAGCTTAGCGGCGGGGGCGCGGGTTGGCTACACCTTC.

The chain carries TRBV5-4 and TRBJ2-2; 8 positions agree with TRBD1. The germline V gene has CDR1 SGHNT and CDR2 YYREEE (reference sequence). Trimming cost V 2 bases and J 5 bases; bases outside gene matches: 2. The CDR3 contains 14 residues. The CDR3 here is CASSFGQGTGELFF. The CDR3 nucleotides are TGTGCCAGCAGCTTCGGACAGGGAACCGGGGAGCTGTTTTTT.

The chain combines TRBV7-9 with TRBJ1-1; 7 positions match TRBD1. The V gene's germline CDR1 is SEHNR and CDR2 FQNEAQ (reference sequence). The CDR3 runs 12 residues. The V segment lost 6 bases and the J segment 11 bases; nucleotides outside the gene matches: 9. CDR3 region: CASSPTGVGAFF. CDR3 in DNA: TGTGCCAGCAGTCCTACAGGGGTTGGGGCTTTCTTT.

The chain has TRBV19 and TRBJ2-1; 10 bases line up with TRBD2. V shed 5 bases, J shed 1 base, and the junction held 2 bases outside the gene matches. Germline CDR1 reads LNHDA; CDR2 reads SQIVND (reference sequence). CDR3 length: 15 residues. CDR3 sequence: CASSLAGESYNEQFF. The CDR3 nucleotides read TGTGCCAGTAGTCTAGCGGGGGAGTCCTACAATGAGCAGTTCTTC.

V and J are TRBV29-1 and TRBJ2-6; TRBD2 might be the D (6 bases). This CDR3 is 16 amino acids long. Germline-derived CDR1 and CDR2 are SQVTM and ANQGSEA. V was shortened by 7 bases and J by 0 bases, with 16 bases between the two germline ends. CDR3 nucleotides: TGCAGCGCCCTCGACCTCGGGAGCTCTGGGGCCAACGTCCTGACTTTC. It translates to CSALDLGSSGANVLTF.

The gene calls are TRBV7-3 and TRBJ2-3, with D possibly TRBD2 on 5 matching bases. This CDR3 has 15 amino acids. The V end lost 3 bases, the J end lost 4 bases, and 14 bases lay between the germline ends. Germline V gives CDR1 SGHTA, CDR2 FQGTGA. CDR3 sequence: CASSFRGSEADTQYF. CDR3 DNA sequence: TGTGCCAGCAGCTTCCGCGGCTCGGAGGCAGATACGCAGTATTTT.

The chain has TRBV29-1 and TRBJ2-2; TRBD1 agrees at 7 bases. Germline V gene data show CDR1 as SQVTM and CDR2 as ANQGSEA. The CDR3 extends over 15 amino acids. V lost 1 base, J lost 5 bases, and 7 bases stayed unmatched. This CDR3 reads CSVEVDHRGTGELFF. In DNA, the CDR3 is TGCAGCGTTGAAGTCGACCACAGGGGAACCGGGGAGCTGTTTTTT.

This chain connects TRBV28 to TRBJ1-4; maybe TRBD1 (5 bases). Per germline, CDR1 MDHEN and CDR2 SYDVKM. The CDR3 runs 18 residues. The V and J ends lost 2 bases and 0 bases respectively, with 16 bases between them. The DNA for the CDR3 is TGTGCCAGCAGTTTAGGGGGGAGAGGGACCGCAACTAATGAAAAACTGTTTTTT. Translated, it gives CASSLGGRGTATNEKLFF.

This rearrangement joins TRBV6-5 to TRBJ1-6, with 8 nucleotides matching TRBD1. Germline V gene sequence: CDR1 MNHEY, CDR2 SVGAGI. This CDR3 has 14 amino acids. The ends lost 6 bases at V and 15 bases at J; junction bases unmatched: 13. The chain's CDR3 is CASRRTGSQAFLHF. The DNA for the CDR3 is TGTGCCAGCAGACGGACAGGGTCCCAAGCCTTCCTCCACTTT.

The CDR3 bases are TGTGCCAGCAGCCCCGTCTACAATGAGCAGTTCTTC. This encodes CASSPVYNEQFF. The chain is built from TRBV7-9 and TRBJ2-1; D not resolved. Germline CDR1 and CDR2: SEHNR and FQNEAQ (reference sequence). V was shortened by 5 bases and J by 3 bases, with 5 bases between the two germline ends. The CDR3 sequence is 12 residues long.

This clone appeared a single time. This sequence joins TRBV6-6 and TRBJ2-7; TRBD1 agrees at 11 bases. The CDR3 consists of 15 residues. Trimming cost V 7 bases and J 3 bases; bases outside gene matches: 8. Germline loops: CDR1 MNHNY, CDR2 SVGAGI (reference sequence). The CDR3 here is CASTPTGTGGYEQYF. CDR3 bases: TGTGCCAGCACCCCCACGGGGACAGGGGGCTACGAGCAGTACTTC.

V gene TRBV6-5 combines with J gene TRBJ2-7; TRBD2 agrees at 10 bases. The V gene's germline CDR1 is MNHEY and CDR2 SVGAGI. The CDR3 is made up of 14 amino acids. V lost 5 bases, J lost 3 bases, and 4 bases stayed unmatched. CDR3 loop: CASSPSGGFYEQYF. CDR3 in DNA: TGTGCCAGCAGTCCTAGCGGGGGTTTCTACGAGCAGTACTTC.

The rearrangement uses TRBV21-1 and TRBJ1-5; the D call of TRBD1 is as the table states it, not checked on the DNA. TRBV21-1 is a recognized pseudogene. The length of the CDR3 is 16 residues. Here the CDR3 reads CASSKVAQSCNQPQHF. The CDR3 DNA sequence: TGTGCCAGCAGCAAAGTGGCCCAGTCGTGCAATCAGCCCCAGCATTTT.

The chain combines TRBV5-6 with TRBJ2-3; D might be TRBD2 (6 bases). The CDR3 covers 12 residues. V lost 4 bases and J 6 bases, leaving 9 bases between the germline ends. Per germline, CDR1 SGHDT and CDR2 YYEEEE. This chain's CDR3 is CASSLGGDTQYF. CDR3 nucleotide sequence: TGTGCCAGCAGCCTTGGAGGGGATACGCAGTATTTT.

This clone was seen only a few times. J is TRBJ2-3 and V is TRBV7-8; D might be TRBD2 (6 bases). The V gene's germline CDR1 is SGHVS and CDR2 FQNEAQ. The germline V and J ends were trimmed by 5 bases and 0 bases, with 15 bases remaining between them. The CDR3 covers 16 residues. The CDR3 sequence: CASSRLGGTSTDTQYF. The CDR3 DNA is TGTGCCAGCAGCCGTCTGGGCGGGACTAGCACAGATACGCAGTATTTT.

V gene TRBV21-1 combines with J gene TRBJ2-4; the DNA was not used to check the table's D call, TRBD2. TRBV21-1 is designated a pseudogene. The CDR3 is made up of 17 amino acids. The chain's CDR3 is CASSKAVGGAPKNIQYF. CDR3 in DNA: TGTGCCAGCAGCAAAGCGGTGGGGGGGGCTCCCAAAAACATTCAGTACTTC.

J is TRBJ2-5 and V is TRBV7-7; TRBD1 might be the D (6 bases). Germline loops: CDR1 SSHAT, CDR2 FNYEAQ (reference sequence). V shed 1 base and J shed 9 bases, with 15 bases lying between them. The CDR3 covers 14 residues. The CDR3 spells CASSLDRDVGAQYF. CDR3 DNA: TGTGCCAGCAGCTTAGACAGGGACGTCGGGGCCCAGTACTTC.

The chain uses TRBV7-2 and TRBJ2-7; TRBD2 matches at 7 bases. This CDR3 comprises 14 residues. Germline V lookup: CDR1 SGHTA, CDR2 FQGNSA. V lost 3 bases to trimming and J lost 2 bases; unmatched junction nucleotides: 4. The CDR3 region has the DNA TGTGCCAGCAGCTTTGGGGGGGTTCCCTACGAGCAGTACTTC. Translation gives CASSFGGVPYEQYF.

The chain combines TRBV7-5 with TRBJ2-3; the D segment call TRBD1 is taken from the table without a DNA check. TRBV7-5 is a listed pseudogene. CDR3 length: 16 amino acids. The CDR3: CARSLIPGGHPDTQYF. The CDR3 DNA reads TGTGCCAGAAGCTTAATTCCAGGGGGGCACCCAGATACGCAGTATTTT.

This chain joins TRBV13 and TRBJ2-7, with D possibly being TRBD1 (6 bases). CDR3 length: 15 amino acids. In germline, CDR1 is PRHDT, CDR2 FYEKMQ (reference sequence). Trimming pared 4 bases from V and 6 bases from J, leaving 19 bases between. CDR3: CASSSGTNRNLEQYF. The CDR3, as DNA: TGTGCCAGCAGCTCCGGGACAAACAGAAACCTCGAGCAGTACTTC.

This chain links TRBV12-5 with TRBJ1-2, with D possibly TRBD1 on 6 matching bases. The CDR3 sequence is 15 residues long. Germline V gives CDR1 LGHNT, CDR2 FRNRAP. V dropped 7 bases and J dropped 3 bases, with 18 bases sitting between them. The CDR3 DNA reads as TGTGCTAGTGCCCAACCGGGATACAGGGACTATGGCTACACCTTC. Translating gives CASAQPGYRDYGYTF. The full variable domain, completed using reference TRBV12-5 and TRBJ1-2, is DARVTQTPRHKVTEMGQEVTMRCQPILGHNTVFWYRQTMMQGLELLAYFRNRAPLDDSGMPKDRFSAEMPDATLATLKIQPSEPRDSAVYFCASAQPGYRDYGYTFGSGTRLTVV.

V and J are TRBV27 and TRBJ1-3, with unresolved D. Germline V lookup: CDR1 MNHEY, CDR2 SMNVEV (reference sequence). The germline V and J ends were trimmed by 3 bases and 2 bases, with 11 bases remaining between them. There are 15 residues in the CDR3. This chain's CDR3 is CASSFAPGAGNTIYF. The DNA for the CDR3 is TGTGCCAGCAGTTTTGCTCCGGGAGCTGGAAACACCATATATTTT.

The chain employs TRBV7-2 and TRBJ1-3; perhaps TRBD1 as D (5 bases). The germline V and J ends were trimmed by 2 bases and 2 bases, with 13 bases remaining between them. CDR3 length: 16 residues. In germline, CDR1 is SGHTA, CDR2 FQGNSA. The CDR3 reads CASSLNKAGTGNTIYF. CDR3 DNA sequence: TGTGCCAGCAGCTTAAATAAGGCAGGGACTGGAAACACCATATATTTT. The full variable domain, its missing parts supplied by reference TRBV7-2 and TRBJ1-3, is GAGVSQSPSNKVTEKGKDVELRCDPISGHTALYWYRQSLGQGLEFLIYFQGNSAPDKSGLPSDRFSAERTGGSVSTLTIQRTQQEDSAVYLCASSLNKAGTGNTIYFGEGSWLTVV.

J is TRBJ2-7 and V is TRBV5-1, with 8 bases aligning to TRBD2. Germline V lookup: CDR1 SGHRS, CDR2 YFSETQ. CDR3 length: 18 amino acids. Trimming at V came to 0 bases and at J to 3 bases, leaving 14 bases not matched to a gene. CDR3: CASSLALSGRGGVYEQYF. The CDR3 nucleotides read TGCGCCAGCAGCTTGGCCCTCAGTGGCCGGGGGGGAGTCTACGAGCAGTACTTC.

The chain joins TRBV5-1 to TRBJ1-4; possible D gene TRBD1, 5 bases. Germline CDR1 reads SGHRS; CDR2 reads YFSETQ. This CDR3 has 15 amino acids. V was trimmed by 1 base and J by 5 bases, leaving 12 bases between them. The CDR3 DNA is TGCGCCAGCAGCTTGAATGCAGGGCAGAATGAAAAACTGTTTTTT. Translated, it gives CASSLNAGQNEKLFF.

The chain combines TRBV19 with TRBJ1-6; 8 nucleotides match TRBD1. Unmatched junction bases numbered 7, after V lost 8 bases and J lost 10 bases. This CDR3 has 13 amino acids. The germline CDR1 and CDR2 sequences are LNHDA and SQIVND (reference sequence). The CDR3 nucleotides read TGTGCCAGTTCTACAGGGGGAGGATCACCCCTCCACTTT. Its translation: CASSTGGGSPLHF.

This CDR3 reads CASSLLGGDSPLHF. The CDR3 nucleotides are TGTGCCAGCAGCTTGCTAGGGGGCGATTCACCCCTCCACTTT. This chain uses TRBV7-8 with TRBJ1-6, with 7 positions matching TRBD1. This CDR3 spans 14 amino acids. The germline V gene has CDR1 SGHVS and CDR2 FQNEAQ. Germline trimming cut 3 bases from V and 8 bases from J; bases unmatched to any gene: 4.